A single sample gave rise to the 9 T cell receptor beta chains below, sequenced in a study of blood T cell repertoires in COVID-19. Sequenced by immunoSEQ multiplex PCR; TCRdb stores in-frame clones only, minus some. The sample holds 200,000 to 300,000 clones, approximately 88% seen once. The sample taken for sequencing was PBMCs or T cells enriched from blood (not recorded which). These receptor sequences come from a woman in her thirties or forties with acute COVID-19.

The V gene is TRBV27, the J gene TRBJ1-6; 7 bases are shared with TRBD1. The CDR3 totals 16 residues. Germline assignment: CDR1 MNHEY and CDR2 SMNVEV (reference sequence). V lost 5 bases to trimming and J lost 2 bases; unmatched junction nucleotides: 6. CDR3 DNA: TGTGCCAGCAGTCCATCCCAGGGGGCCTATAATTCACCCCTCCACTTT. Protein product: CASSPSQGAYNSPLHF.

CDR3 bases: TGCAGCGTTGTCACAGGGGGAGCGAGGGACGAGCAGTACTTC. The encoded protein is CSVVTGGARDEQYF. The rearrangement uses TRBV29-1 and TRBJ2-7, with TRBD1 matching over 8 bases. Looked up from germline, CDR1 is SQVTM and CDR2 is ANQGSEA. This CDR3 has 14 residues. The junction had 10 bases not matched to a gene; V was cut back by 4 bases and J by 5 bases.

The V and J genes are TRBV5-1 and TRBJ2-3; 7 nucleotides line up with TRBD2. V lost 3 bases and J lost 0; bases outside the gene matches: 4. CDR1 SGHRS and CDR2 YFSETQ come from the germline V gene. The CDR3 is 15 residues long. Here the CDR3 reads CASSSERGSTDTQYF. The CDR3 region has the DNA TGCGCCAGCAGCTCAGAGCGGGGTAGCACAGATACGCAGTATTTT.

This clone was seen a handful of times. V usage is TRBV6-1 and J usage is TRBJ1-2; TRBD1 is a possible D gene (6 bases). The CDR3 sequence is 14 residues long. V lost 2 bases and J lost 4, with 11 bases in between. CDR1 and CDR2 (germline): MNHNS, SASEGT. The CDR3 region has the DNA TGTGCCAGCAGTGAATCCAGGGGTTCCTATGGCTACACCTTC. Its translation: CASSESRGSYGYTF.

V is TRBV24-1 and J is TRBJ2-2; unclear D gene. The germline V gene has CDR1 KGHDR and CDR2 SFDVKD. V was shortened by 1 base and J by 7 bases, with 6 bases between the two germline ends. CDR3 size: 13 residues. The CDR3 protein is CATSDFRRGELFF. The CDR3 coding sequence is TGTGCCACCAGTGATTTTCGTCGCGGGGAGCTGTTTTTT.

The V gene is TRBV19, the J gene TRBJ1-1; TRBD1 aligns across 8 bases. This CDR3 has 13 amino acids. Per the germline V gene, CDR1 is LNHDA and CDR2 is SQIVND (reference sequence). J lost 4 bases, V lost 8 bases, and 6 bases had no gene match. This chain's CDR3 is CASLQGGGTEAFF. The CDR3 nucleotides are TGTGCCAGTCTACAGGGGGGGGGCACTGAAGCTTTCTTT. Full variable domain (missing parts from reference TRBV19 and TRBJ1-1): DGGITQSPKYLFRKEGQNVTLSCEQNLNHDAMYWYRQDPGQGLRLIYYSQIVNDFQKGDIAEGYSVSREKKESFPLTVTSAQKNPTAFYLCASLQGGGTEAFFGQGTRLTVV.

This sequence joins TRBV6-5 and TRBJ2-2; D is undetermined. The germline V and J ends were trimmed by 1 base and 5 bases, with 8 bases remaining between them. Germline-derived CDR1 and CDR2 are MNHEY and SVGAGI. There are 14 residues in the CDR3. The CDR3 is CASSYFLGTGELFF. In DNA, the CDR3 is TGTGCCAGCAGTTACTTTCTCGGGACCGGGGAGCTGTTTTTT.

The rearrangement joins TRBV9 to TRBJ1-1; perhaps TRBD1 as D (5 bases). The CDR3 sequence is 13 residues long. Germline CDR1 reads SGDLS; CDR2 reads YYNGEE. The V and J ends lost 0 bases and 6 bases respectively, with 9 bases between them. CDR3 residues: CASSVALGAEAFF. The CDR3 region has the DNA TGTGCCAGCAGCGTAGCTCTAGGGGCTGAAGCTTTCTTT.

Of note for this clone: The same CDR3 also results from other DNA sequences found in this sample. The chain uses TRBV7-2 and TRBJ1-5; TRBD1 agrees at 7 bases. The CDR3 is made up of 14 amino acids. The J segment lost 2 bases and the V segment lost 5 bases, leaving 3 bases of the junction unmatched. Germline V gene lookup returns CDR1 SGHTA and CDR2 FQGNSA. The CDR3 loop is CASSPDRGNQPQHF. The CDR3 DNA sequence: TGTGCCAGCAGCCCTGACAGGGGCAATCAGCCCCAGCATTTT.